This T cell receptor (beta chain) is from a study of T-cell reconstitution after alpha-beta-depleted transplantation in children. With 3 bases removed from V and 3 bases from J, the gap between germline ends came to 14 bases. Germline V gene sequence: CDR1 KGHSH, CDR2 LQKENI. The CDR3 consists of 15 residues. TCRbeta library construction was performed incorporating unique molecular identifiers. One entry per CDR3 protein, called by TCRdb with MiXCR from the PCR reads. The sample records about 500,000 distinct CDR3 sequences, 32% being singletons. This clonotype occurred a few times. J is TRBJ2-5 and V is TRBV18; no firm D call. The sequence was obtained from a human donor who donated a stem cell graft to a child with aplastic anemia. This material consisted of PBMCs from the stem cell graft donor, taken from the stem cell graft. DNA of the CDR3: TGTGCCAGCTCACCTAGTACCAGAGAAGAAGAGACCCAGTACTTC. Translated, it gives CASSPSTREEETQYF.